These 26 T cell receptor beta chains were all obtained from the same sample, sequenced in a study of blood T cell repertoires in COVID-19. The method was immunoSEQ multiplex PCR; TCRdb's version includes in-frame clones alone and lacks a portion of them. The sample records 150,000 to 200,000 clones, 80% to 90% being singletons. The source material was peripheral blood. The receptors here all came from a man between 18 and 35 years old who had recovered from COVID-19.

The gene calls are TRBV19 and TRBJ1-5, with D possibly matching TRBD1 (6 bases). Trimming took 0 bases from V and 1 from J, leaving 13 bases between them. The CDR3 sequence is 17 residues long. Germline assignment: CDR1 LNHDA and CDR2 SQIVND (reference sequence). CDR3 DNA: TGTGCCAGTAGTATAGAAATACAGGGTACGAGCAATCAGCCCCAGCATTTT. Translation gives CASSIEIQGTSNQPQHF.

The V and J genes are TRBV6-6 and TRBJ2-3, with D possibly being TRBD1 (6 bases). CDR1 is MNHNY and CDR2 is SVGAGI in the germline V gene (reference sequence). The CDR3 has 14 amino acids. Trimming cost V 6 bases and J 1 base, with 11 bases left between them. In DNA, the CDR3 is TGTGCCAGCAGCCGCCGACAGGGCACAGATACGCAGTATTTT. Translation: CASSRRQGTDTQYF.

The chain uses TRBV6-2 or TRBV6-3 and TRBJ2-2, with 9 bases fitting TRBD1. V lost 5 bases to trimming and J lost 3 bases; unmatched junction nucleotides: 4. Germline lookup yields CDR1 MNHEY and CDR2 SVGEGT. The CDR3 covers 15 residues. CDR3 amino acids: CASSTGGRDTGELFF. The CDR3 DNA follows: TGTGCCAGCAGTACAGGGGGCAGGGACACCGGGGAGCTGTTTTTT.

The chain links TRBV7-9 to TRBJ1-3; weak D call: TRBD1 (6 bases). CDR3 size: 16 residues. The V end lost 5 bases, the J end lost 4 bases, and 18 bases lay between the germline ends. Germline CDR1 SEHNR, CDR2 FQNEAQ (reference sequence). CDR3 loop: CASSAGWTASGNTIYF. CDR3 in DNA: TGTGCCAGCAGCGCAGGTTGGACAGCCTCGGGAAACACCATATATTTT.

In the case of this clone: The sample has other DNA sequences that encode this CDR3 too. V is TRBV28 and J is TRBJ1-5, with 8 positions matching TRBD1. V trimming: 2 bases; J trimming: 2 bases; junction bases outside the gene matches: 5. Germline CDR1 MDHEN, CDR2 SYDVKM. CDR3 size: 16 residues. This CDR3 reads CASSLRQGAGNQPQHF. The CDR3 coding sequence is TGTGCCAGCAGTTTAAGGCAGGGGGCCGGCAATCAGCCCCAGCATTTT.

The CDR3 reads CASSYGTSPSETQYF. The CDR3 region has the DNA TGTGCCAGCTCATACGGGACTAGCCCATCGGAGACCCAGTACTTC. This sequence joins TRBV18 and TRBJ2-5, with 9 bases fitting TRBD2. The V gene's germline CDR1 is KGHSH and CDR2 LQKENI. This CDR3 contains 15 residues. With 5 bases clipped from V and 5 bases from J, the junction kept 9 bases outside the gene matches.

This chain uses TRBV29-1 with TRBJ2-7; TRBD1 matches 7 bases. The junction had 7 bases not matched to a gene; V was cut back by 7 bases and J by 4 bases. CDR1 and CDR2 from the germline V gene are SQVTM and ANQGSEA. The CDR3 is 12 amino acids. The CDR3 DNA follows: TGCAGCGCCAGACAGGGAATTTACGAGCAGTACTTC. It codes for CSARQGIYEQYF.

The rearrangement joins TRBV5-1 to TRBJ2-3; 9 bases agree with TRBD2. Germline V CDR1 and CDR2: SGHRS, YFSETQ. There are 15 residues in the CDR3. V lost 0 bases to trimming and J lost 5 bases; unmatched junction nucleotides: 4. CDR3 DNA: TGCGCCAGCAGCTTGGGGGGGACTAGCCAAGATACGCAGTATTTT. This translates into CASSLGGTSQDTQYF.

The chain's CDR3 is CASSPLMGGSSYNEQFF. CDR3 DNA: TGTGCCAGCTCACCACTCATGGGCGGGAGCTCCTACAATGAGCAGTTCTTC. The rearrangement joins TRBV18 to TRBJ2-1; 7 positions agree with TRBD2. Trimming took 1 base from V and 0 from J; bases not matched to a gene: 6. Germline V CDR1 and CDR2: KGHSH, LQKENI. The CDR3 is 17 amino acids.

V and J are TRBV12-3 or TRBV12-4 and TRBJ2-2; the D is unclear. The CDR3 is 12 amino acids. The V end lost 6 bases, the J end lost 8 bases, and 10 bases lay between the germline ends. CDR3 nucleotides: TGTGCCAGCAGCTTACTCAGGGGGGAGCTGTTTTTT. This gives the protein CASSLLRGELFF.

This chain links TRBV9 with TRBJ2-5; 8 positions agree with TRBD2. Germline lookup yields CDR1 SGDLS and CDR2 YYNGEE. CDR3 length equals 16 residues. The V gene end was trimmed by 1 base and the J gene end by 4 bases; junction bases not matched to a gene: 9. DNA of the CDR3: TGTGCCAGCAGCGTACTTGGTAGCGGGGTTGGAGAGACCCAGTACTTC. Protein product: CASSVLGSGVGETQYF.

This chain links TRBV25-1 with TRBJ2-5; D uncertain. Germline CDR1 reads MGHDK; CDR2 reads SYGVNS. V lost 7 bases, J lost 6 bases, and 12 bases lay in between. The CDR3 has 12 amino acids. In nucleotides, the CDR3 is TGTGCCAGCACAGGTTACAGCCAGACCCAGTACTTC. Protein product: CASTGYSQTQYF. The whole variable domain, filled in from reference TRBV25-1 and TRBJ2-5, reads EADIYQTPRYLVIGTGKKITLECSQTMGHDKMYWYQQDPGMELHLIHYSYGVNSTEKGDLSSESTVSRIRTEHFPLTLESARPSHTSQYLCASTGYSQTQYFGPGTRLLVL.

This clone showed up just a few times. The CDR3 DNA follows: TGTGCCAGCAGCTTGGGCAGAAACTATGGCTACACCTTC. This sequence encodes CASSLGRNYGYTF. The chain couples TRBV5-8 to TRBJ1-2; no clear D gene. The CDR3 has 13 residues. Trimming cost V 0 bases and J 2 bases, with 5 bases left between them. Germline CDR1 and CDR2: SGHTS and YDEGEE. The whole variable domain, filled in from reference TRBV5-8 and TRBJ1-2, reads EAGVTQSPTHLIKTRGQQATLRCSPISGHTSVYWYQQALGLGLQFLLWYDEGEERNRGNFPPRFSGRQFPNYSSELNVNALELEDSALYLCASSLGRNYGYTFGSGTRLTVV.

This clone has a single count. The rearrangement links TRBV5-6 to TRBJ2-2; 10 bases fit TRBD2. V lost 5 bases, J lost 1 base, and 2 bases stayed unmatched. CDR3 length: 15 amino acids. The germline CDR1 and CDR2 sequences are SGHDT and YYEEEE. CDR3 in DNA: TGTGCCAGCAGGAGGACTAGCGGGAACACCGGGGAGCTGTTTTTT. Translation: CASRRTSGNTGELFF.

This clone was seen only a few times. This rearrangement joins TRBV29-1 to TRBJ1-4; D uncertain. The V end was cut by 7 bases, the J end by 8 bases, with 8 bases between. The CDR3 spans 10 residues. The germline V gene encodes CDR1 SQVTM and CDR2 ANQGSEA. DNA for the CDR3: TGCAGCGGACTCGGGGAAAAACTGTTTTTT. It codes for CSGLGEKLFF.

The J gene is TRBJ1-5, the V gene TRBV24-1; 7 bases agree with TRBD1. In germline, CDR1 is KGHDR, CDR2 SFDVKD. The CDR3 is made up of 14 amino acids. V was pared by 7 bases and J by 4 bases, with 6 bases of the junction left unmatched. CDR3 DNA sequence: TGTGCCACCAGAGCTTCGGGACAGAATCAGCCCCAGCATTTT. Residues: CATRASGQNQPQHF.

The genes are TRBV3-1 (or the pseudogene TRBV3-2) and TRBJ1-2; unclear D gene. The CDR3 totals 17 residues. V shed 2 bases and J shed 0 bases, with 16 bases lying between them. Germline V CDR1 and CDR2: LGHDT, YNNKEL (reference sequence). The CDR3 region has the DNA TGTGCCAGCAGCCAATCGCACCGCTATTTATCTAACTATGGCTACACCTTC. Protein: CASSQSHRYLSNYGYTF.

This clone has more than one count but fewer than ten. The chain is built from TRBV28 and TRBJ1-4, with D maybe TRBD1 (5 bases). V was cut by 5 bases and J by 8 bases, with 15 bases left in between. Germline V gene lookup returns CDR1 MDHEN and CDR2 SYDVKM. The CDR3 is made up of 14 amino acids. The CDR3 region has the DNA TGTGCCAGCAGTCCAAACAGGTTTACGGAAAAACTGTTTTTT. Its translation: CASSPNRFTEKLFF.

This clone was observed once. The chain joins TRBV7-2 to TRBJ2-3; 7 nucleotides align to TRBD2. The CDR3 spans 15 residues. Trimming removed 5 bases from V and 4 bases from J; junction bases left unmatched: 9. Looked up from germline, CDR1 is SGHTA and CDR2 is FQGNSA. For the CDR3, the DNA is TGTGCCAGCAGCCGGGACGGGACTATCCCAGATACGCAGTATTTT. It yields the protein CASSRDGTIPDTQYF. Drawing the rest from reference TRBV7-2 and TRBJ2-3, the complete variable domain is GAGVSQSPSNKVTEKGKDVELRCDPISGHTALYWYRQSLGQGLEFLIYFQGNSAPDKSGLPSDRFSAERTGGSVSTLTIQRTQQEDSAVYLCASSRDGTIPDTQYFGPGTRLTVL.

This chain connects TRBV5-1 to TRBJ2-1, with 11 bases identical to TRBD1. The CDR3 spans 13 residues. The junction had 3 bases not matched to a gene; V was cut back by 4 bases and J by 9 bases. Germline loops: CDR1 SGHRS, CDR2 YFSETQ. CDR3 nucleotide sequence: TGCGCCAGCAGCCAGGGACAGGGGGGTGAGCAGTTCTTC. This gives the protein CASSQGQGGEQFF.

The chain couples TRBV6-2 or TRBV6-3 to TRBJ1-2, with D perhaps matching TRBD1 (5 bases). The V end was cut by 0 bases, the J end by 8 bases, with 10 bases between. Germline values: CDR1 MNHEY, CDR2 SVGEGT. The CDR3 consists of 13 residues. The CDR3 coding sequence is TGTGCCAGCAGTTACTCACAGGCCGAGGGCTACACCTTC. Its protein product is CASSYSQAEGYTF.

The table lists this clone with a few counts. The rearrangement links TRBV2 to TRBJ1-5, with 7 nucleotides matching TRBD1. Per germline, CDR1 SNHLY and CDR2 FYNNEI. Trimming cost V 4 bases and J 3 bases; bases outside gene matches: 6. This CDR3 is built from 15 residues. The CDR3 spells CASSAEQGNNQPQHF. CDR3 sequence (DNA): TGTGCCAGCAGTGCTGAACAGGGGAACAATCAGCCCCAGCATTTT.

This clone was seen just once. The chain couples TRBV28 to TRBJ2-7, with TRBD1 as a possible D gene (5 bases). The V and J ends lost 8 bases and 0 bases respectively, with 14 bases between them. CDR1 MDHEN and CDR2 SYDVKM come from the germline V gene. The length of the CDR3 is 14 residues. In DNA, the CDR3 is TGTGCCAGCCTTAAGACAGAAGGCTCCTACGAGCAGTACTTC. Amino acid sequence: CASLKTEGSYEQYF. Together with reference TRBV28 and TRBJ2-7, the CDR3 gives the full variable domain: DVKVTQSSRYLVKRTGEKVFLECVQDMDHENMFWYRQDPGLGLRLIYFSYDVKMKEKGDIPEGYSVSREKKERFSLILESASTNQTSMYLCASLKTEGSYEQYFGPGTRLTVT.

This chain joins TRBV5-4 and TRBJ2-7, with a tentative D call TRBD2 (6 bases). The V end was cut by 4 bases, the J end by 3 bases, with 11 bases between. Germline V CDR1 and CDR2: SGHNT, YYREEE (reference sequence). This CDR3 has 13 amino acids. The CDR3 sequence is CASSPAGGYEQYF. The DNA of the CDR3 is TGTGCCAGCAGCCCAGCCGGGGGCTACGAGCAGTACTTC.

The chain links TRBV28 to TRBJ1-1; D is perhaps TRBD1 (6 bases). The germline V and J ends were trimmed by 5 bases and 1 base, with 11 bases remaining between them. The CDR3 loop spans 14 amino acids. Germline assignment: CDR1 MDHEN and CDR2 SYDVKM. The CDR3 bases are TGTGCCAGCAGTCTTCGGACAGCGAACACTGAAGCTTTCTTT. It codes for CASSLRTANTEAFF.

V and J are TRBV6-5 and TRBJ2-5; D possibly corresponds to TRBD2 (7 bases). The CDR3 has 13 residues. Germline V lookup: CDR1 MNHEY, CDR2 SVGAGI. V shed 8 bases and J shed 4 bases, with 14 bases lying between them. CDR3 bases: TGTGCCAGCGGGGGAGGGGGAAGAGAGACCCAGTACTTC. Protein sequence: CASGGGGRETQYF.